This entry describes one T cell receptor beta chain. The antigen is unknown. A much more abundant neighbour one base away suggests this may be a read error. No conserved phenylalanine or tryptophan ends this CDR3, so it is likely a read error. This sample was included in a study of T cells in Graves' hyperthyroidism and ophthalmopathy. Overall study findings and caveats: Blood also contained most expanded thyroid clonotypes above 0.001. Separating ophthalmopathy from stable hyperthyroidism was achieved by a 13 V-J model.

The germline CDR1 and CDR2 sequences are PRHDT and FYEKMQ (reference sequence). The CDR3 has 13 amino acids. Between the trimmed V and J ends, which lost 0 bases and 8 bases, there was a span of 10 bases. RNA transcripts gave rise to amplified TCR beta CDR3 regions. A set of HTBI primers served as the primers for a first-round RT-PCR of the TCR CDR3. TCRdb used MiXCR to reprocess the multiplex PCR reads, holding one entry per CDR3 protein. The sample contains about 540,000 distinct CDR3 sequences, more than 45% of which appear only once. The sequence was collected from a woman aged 18 to 35 with Graves' hyperthyroidism. Sequenced: peripheral blood or thyroid tissue (not recorded which). The V call is TRBV13, the J call TRBJ1-1; the D gene is possibly TRBD1 (5 bases). The CDR3 sequence: CASSLGTYREAFS. CDR3 nucleotide sequence: TGTGCCAGCAGCTTAGGGACCTACAGGGAAGCTTTCTCT.